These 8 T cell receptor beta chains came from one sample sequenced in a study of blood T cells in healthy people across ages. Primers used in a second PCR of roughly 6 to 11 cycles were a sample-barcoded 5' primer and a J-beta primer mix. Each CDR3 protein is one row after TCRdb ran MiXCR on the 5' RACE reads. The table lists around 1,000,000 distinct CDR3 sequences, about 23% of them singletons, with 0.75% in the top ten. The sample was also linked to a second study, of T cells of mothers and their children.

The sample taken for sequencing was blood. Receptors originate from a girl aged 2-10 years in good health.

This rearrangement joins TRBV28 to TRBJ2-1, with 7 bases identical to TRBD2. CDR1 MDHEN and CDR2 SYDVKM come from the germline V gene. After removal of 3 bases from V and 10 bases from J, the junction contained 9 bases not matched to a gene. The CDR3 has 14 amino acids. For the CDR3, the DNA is TGTGCCAGCAGTTTTGGCCTAGCGGCCCGGGAGCAGTTCTTC. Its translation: CASSFGLAAREQFF.

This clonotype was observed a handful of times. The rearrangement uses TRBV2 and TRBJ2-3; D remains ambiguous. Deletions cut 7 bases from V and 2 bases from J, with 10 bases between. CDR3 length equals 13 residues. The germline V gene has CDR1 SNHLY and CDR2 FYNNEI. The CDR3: CASIRDNTDTQYF. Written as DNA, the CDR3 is TGTGCCAGCATAAGGGATAACACAGATACGCAGTATTTT.

The CDR3 region is CASSGGRSTSSKLFF. The CDR3 DNA is TGTGCCAGCAGTGGGGGACGGTCTACCTCCTCAAAACTGTTTTTT. V gene TRBV2 combines with J gene TRBJ1-4; D may be TRBD1 (5 bases). Germline assignment: CDR1 SNHLY and CDR2 FYNNEI. This CDR3 has 15 amino acids. V was shortened by 4 bases and J by 10 bases, with 19 bases between the two germline ends.

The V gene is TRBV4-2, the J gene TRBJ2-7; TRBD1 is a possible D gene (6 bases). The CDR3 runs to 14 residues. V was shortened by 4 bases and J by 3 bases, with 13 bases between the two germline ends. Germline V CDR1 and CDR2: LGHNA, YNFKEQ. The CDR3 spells CASSLRTDLYEQYF. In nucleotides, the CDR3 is TGTGCCAGCAGCCTTAGGACAGATCTCTACGAGCAGTACTTC.

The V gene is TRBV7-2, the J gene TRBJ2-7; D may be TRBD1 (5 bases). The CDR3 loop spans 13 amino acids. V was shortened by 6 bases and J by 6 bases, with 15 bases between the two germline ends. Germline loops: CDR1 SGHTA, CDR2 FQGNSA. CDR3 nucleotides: TGTGCCAGCAGGTGGGCGTCAGACAGCGAGCAGTACTTC. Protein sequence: CASRWASDSEQYF.

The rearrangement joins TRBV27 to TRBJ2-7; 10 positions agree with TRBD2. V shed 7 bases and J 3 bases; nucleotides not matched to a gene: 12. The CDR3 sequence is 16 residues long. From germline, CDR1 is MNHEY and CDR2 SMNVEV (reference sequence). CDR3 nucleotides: TGTGCCAGCAAACCCAGCGGGAGGGCGGGGAACTACGAGCAGTACTTC. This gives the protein CASKPSGRAGNYEQYF.

CDR3 amino acids: CASSLTIGQDHSMGKETQYF. The DNA for the CDR3 is TGTGCCAGCAGCTTAACAATCGGACAGGACCACAGTATGGGAAAAGAGACCCAGTACTTC. This chain uses TRBV11-2 with TRBJ2-1, with 7 bases lining up with TRBD1. The end of the DNA aligns better with TRBJ2-5, so the J call may be wrong. The CDR3 runs to 20 residues. Germline CDR1 is SGHAT and CDR2 is FQNNGV.

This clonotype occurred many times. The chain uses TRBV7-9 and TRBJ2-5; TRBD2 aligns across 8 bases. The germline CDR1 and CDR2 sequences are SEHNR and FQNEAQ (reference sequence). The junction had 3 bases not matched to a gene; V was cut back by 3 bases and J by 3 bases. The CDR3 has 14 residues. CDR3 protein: CASSLGTREETQYF. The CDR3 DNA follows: TGTGCCAGCAGCTTGGGGACTAGGGAAGAGACCCAGTACTTC. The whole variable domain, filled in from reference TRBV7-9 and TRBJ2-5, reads DTGVSQNPRHKITKRGQNVTFRCDPISEHNRLYWYRQTLGQGPEFLTYFQNEAQLEKSRLLSDRFSAERPKGSFSTLEIQRTEQGDSAMYLCASSLGTREETQYFGPGTRLLVL.